The clone carrying this T cell receptor beta chain turned up a few times. Its antigen is still unknown. The data are from a study of a mutant IDH1 vaccine in newly diagnosed glioma. Trimming stripped 4 bases from V and 8 bases from J, with 5 bases between. The germline gives CDR1 PRHDT, CDR2 FYEKMQ (reference sequence). The CDR3 covers 10 residues. The time point is: week 11, during vaccination. Vaccination comprised doses that each held 300 ug of mutant IDH1 20-mer peptide, plus topical imiquimod. New astrocytomas of WHO grade 3 or 4 that were IDH1-mutant and ATRX-lost were found in the donors. Only in-frame clones appear in the TCRdb table, and some are missing; sequencing was by immunoSEQ multiplex PCR. The sample records tens of thousands of clones, approximately 88% being singletons.

The V and J genes are TRBV13 and TRBJ1-1; D remains unclear. Specimen: PBMCs, collected from a glioma patient whose treatment included an IDH1 peptide vaccine. This receptor was taken from a woman aged 50 to 60 with glioma. CDR3 nucleotides: TGTGCCAGCAGCTCCCTGGAAGCTTTCTTT. Residues: CASSSLEAFF.